The rows below give T cell receptor beta chains drawn from one sample of a study of cytomegalovirus exposure and HLA in healthy donors. TCRdb's table, derived via immunoSEQ multiplex PCR, lists solely in-frame clones and lacks some. The repertoire holds 90,000 to 150,000 clones, with 70% to 90% as singletons. The sequenced sample consisted of PBMCs. The receptors were sampled from a man between 18 and 29 years old in good health and CMV-seronegative. The CDR3 runs from the conserved cysteine through the conserved F or W. A D gene is named only where the DNA matches it firmly. For some rows the clone size is stated as once, few or many, or as a class when expanded; others skip it.

v_gene: TRBV5-4; j_gene: TRBJ1-2; abundance: NA; d_gene: NA; CDR3nt: TGTGCCAGCAGCGCGGGGGTTTTGGAGGGCTACACCTTC; CDR3aa: CASSAGVLEGYTF
v_gene: TRBV6-1; j_gene: TRBJ1-2; abundance: NA; d_gene: NA; CDR3nt: TGTGCCAGCAGTGTAGGGCCAGGGAATAACTATGGCTACACCTTC; CDR3aa: CASSVGPGNNYGYTF
v_gene: TRBV29-1; j_gene: TRBJ2-3; abundance: once; d_gene: TRBD1; CDR3nt: TGCAGCGTTGCCCGACAGGGCGCAGATACGCAGTATTTT; CDR3aa: CSVARQGADTQYF
v_gene: TRBV13; j_gene: TRBJ2-1; abundance: NA; d_gene: NA; CDR3nt: TGTGCCAGCAGCTTCTTCTCGGGGATCGGTGAGCAGTTCTTC; CDR3aa: CASSFFSGIGEQFF
v_gene: TRBV9; j_gene: TRBJ2-3; abundance: NA; d_gene: TRBD2; CDR3nt: TGTGCCAGCAGCGTTGTAACCGGGACTAGCAGAGATACGCAGTATTTT; CDR3aa: CASSVVTGTSRDTQYF
v_gene: TRBV30; j_gene: TRBJ1-5; abundance: once; d_gene: NA; CDR3nt: TGTGCCTGGAGTGCGGGACAATACAATCAGCCCCAGCATTTT; CDR3aa: CAWSAGQYNQPQHF
v_gene: TRBV18; j_gene: TRBJ2-5; abundance: NA; d_gene: NA; CDR3nt: TGTGCCAGCTCACCAGGCCTCCAAGAGACCCAGTACTTC; CDR3aa: CASSPGLQETQYF
v_gene: TRBV28; j_gene: TRBJ1-2; abundance: NA; d_gene: NA; CDR3nt: TGTGCCAGCAGTTTCGCCAGGGGCAGTCATGGCTACACCTTC; CDR3aa: CASSFARGSHGYTF
v_gene: TRBV5-1; j_gene: TRBJ2-7; abundance: NA; d_gene: TRBD2; CDR3nt: TGCGCCAGCAGCTTAAACCCGGGAGGTCTGGACGAGCAGTACTTC; CDR3aa: CASSLNPGGLDEQYF
v_gene: TRBV2; j_gene: TRBJ1-2; abundance: NA; d_gene: NA; CDR3nt: TGTGCCAGCAGTGACAGGGATGGTTATGGCTACACCTTC; CDR3aa: CASSDRDGYGYTF
v_gene: TRBV5-1; j_gene: TRBJ2-7; abundance: NA; d_gene: TRBD1; CDR3nt: TGCGCCAGCAGCTCGACAGGGCGACCCTACGAGCAGTACTTC; CDR3aa: CASSSTGRPYEQYF
v_gene: TRBV7-2; j_gene: TRBJ1-6; abundance: once; d_gene: NA; CDR3nt: TGTGCCAGCACCCGGGATCGCTCCTATAATTCACCCCTCCACTTT; CDR3aa: CASTRDRSYNSPLHF
v_gene: TRBV7-9; j_gene: TRBJ2-1; abundance: NA; d_gene: TRBD2; CDR3nt: TGTGCCAGCAGTCTCCGGACTAGCCAATACAATGAGCAGTTCTTC; CDR3aa: CASSLRTSQYNEQFF
v_gene: TRBV13; j_gene: TRBJ1-1; abundance: NA; d_gene: NA; CDR3nt: TGTGCCAGCAGCTTAGGCGTAAATAGGGGCACTGAAGCTTTCTTT; CDR3aa: CASSLGVNRGTEAFF
v_gene: TRBV6-5; j_gene: TRBJ1-2; abundance: NA; d_gene: NA; CDR3nt: TGTGCCAGCAGTTACACCGGGTATGGCTACACCTTC; CDR3aa: CASSYTGYGYTF
v_gene: TRBV15; j_gene: TRBJ2-5; abundance: NA; d_gene: TRBD2; CDR3nt: TGTGCCACCAGCAGAGGACTAGCGGGGGGGTTGGGAAAAGAGACCCAGTACTTC; CDR3aa: CATSRGLAGGLGKETQYF
v_gene: TRBV4-3; j_gene: TRBJ2-6; abundance: NA; d_gene: TRBD1; CDR3nt: TGCGCCAGCAGCCGACGGAGAGGGGGCGTAGGTCCTGGGGCCAACGTCCTGACTTTC; CDR3aa: CASSRRRGGVGPGANVLTF
v_gene: TRBV10-2; j_gene: TRBJ2-7; abundance: NA; d_gene: TRBD1; CDR3nt: TGCGCCAGCAGTGAGTCGCCTAGGACAGGGATCTACGAGCAGTACTTC; CDR3aa: CASSESPRTGIYEQYF
v_gene: TRBV19; j_gene: TRBJ1-2; abundance: NA; d_gene: TRBD1; CDR3nt: TGTGCCAGTAGATCGGGACAGTTCACTGGCTCCGGCTACACCTTC; CDR3aa: CASRSGQFTGSGYTF
v_gene: TRBV19; j_gene: TRBJ1-5; abundance: few; d_gene: NA; CDR3nt: TGTGCCAGTAGTGGGGCCAGATCCAATCAGCCCCAGCATTTT; CDR3aa: CASSGARSNQPQHF
v_gene: TRBV5-4; j_gene: TRBJ1-2; abundance: NA; d_gene: NA; CDR3nt: TGTGCCAGCAGCACCCGCGAGGTTAGGCACTATGGCTACACCTTC; CDR3aa: CASSTREVRHYGYTF
v_gene: TRBV11-1; j_gene: TRBJ2-7; abundance: NA; d_gene: NA; CDR3nt: TGTGCCAGCAGCTTGATTCCGGGGGAGCAGTACTTC; CDR3aa: CASSLIPGEQYF
v_gene: TRBV5-1; j_gene: TRBJ1-3; abundance: few; d_gene: NA; CDR3nt: TGCGCCAGCAGCTCAACAGAAAGCTCTGGAAACACCATATATTTT; CDR3aa: CASSSTESSGNTIYF
v_gene: TRBV19; j_gene: TRBJ1-2; abundance: NA; d_gene: TRBD1; CDR3nt: TGTGCCAGTAGCCGACAGGGGAACGACTATGGCTACACCTTC; CDR3aa: CASSRQGNDYGYTF
v_gene: TRBV7-9; j_gene: TRBJ2-7; abundance: NA; d_gene: TRBD2; CDR3nt: TGTGCCAGCAGTAGAGGACTAGCGGGAGTGGACGAGCAGTACTTC; CDR3aa: CASSRGLAGVDEQYF
v_gene: TRBV30; j_gene: TRBJ1-1; abundance: few; d_gene: NA; CDR3nt: TGTGCCTGGAACGGACAGCTGAACACTGAAGCTTTCTTT; CDR3aa: CAWNGQLNTEAFF
v_gene: TRBV28; j_gene: TRBJ1-2; abundance: NA; d_gene: NA; CDR3nt: TGTGCCAGCAGTAGCGGACGGGCCTTCTATGGCTACACCTTC; CDR3aa: CASSSGRAFYGYTF
v_gene: TRBV28; j_gene: TRBJ2-7; abundance: NA; d_gene: NA; CDR3nt: TGTGCCACCCACGGGATCTCCTACGAGCAGTACTTC; CDR3aa: CATHGISYEQYF
v_gene: TRBV6-5; j_gene: TRBJ2-7; abundance: NA; d_gene: TRBD1; CDR3nt: TGTGCCAGCAGCTATGGGACAGTGTACGACGAGCAGTACTTC; CDR3aa: CASSYGTVYDEQYF
v_gene: TRBV18; j_gene: TRBJ1-3; abundance: NA; d_gene: TRBD1; CDR3nt: TGTGCCAGCTCAGCCGACAGGGCTGGAAACACCATATATTTT; CDR3aa: CASSADRAGNTIYF
v_gene: TRBV4-3; j_gene: TRBJ2-3; abundance: NA; d_gene: NA; CDR3nt: TGCGCCAGCAGCCAAACAAACACAGATACGCAGTATTTT; CDR3aa: CASSQTNTDTQYF
v_gene: TRBV18; j_gene: TRBJ2-7; abundance: NA; d_gene: TRBD2; CDR3nt: TGTGCCAGCTCCCTGTCAGGGAGGACTAGTTCGTGGCAGTACTTC; CDR3aa: CASSLSGRTSSWQYF
v_gene: TRBV5-4; j_gene: TRBJ2-7; abundance: NA; d_gene: NA; CDR3nt: TGTGCCAGCAGCTTGTCTCTCGGGACAAATTACGAGCAGTACTTC; CDR3aa: CASSLSLGTNYEQYF
v_gene: TRBV18; j_gene: TRBJ2-7; abundance: few; d_gene: TRBD1; CDR3nt: TGTGCCAGCTCACCACCCGAAAGACAGGGATCCTACGAGCAGTACTTC; CDR3aa: CASSPPERQGSYEQYF
v_gene: TRBV7-9; j_gene: TRBJ1-6; abundance: NA; d_gene: NA; CDR3nt: TGTGCCAGCAGCCCATTTACCCAGGGAAAGAATAATTCACCCCTCCACTTT; CDR3aa: CASSPFTQGKNNSPLHF
v_gene: TRBV6-5; j_gene: TRBJ1-2; abundance: NA; d_gene: NA; CDR3nt: TGTGCCAGCAGCTTTACAGGGTTAAGCGGCTACACCTTC; CDR3aa: CASSFTGLSGYTF
v_gene: TRBV5-5; j_gene: TRBJ1-2; abundance: NA; d_gene: TRBD1; CDR3nt: TGTGCCAGCAGCCTTCCAGGGACAGGGGGCGCGAGTGGCTACACCTTC; CDR3aa: CASSLPGTGGASGYTF
v_gene: TRBV15; j_gene: TRBJ2-2; abundance: NA; d_gene: NA; CDR3nt: TGTGCCACCAGCGCCTGGAGGTTGAGTTCGGGCACCGGGGAGCTGTTTTTT; CDR3aa: CATSAWRLSSGTGELFF
v_gene: TRBV6-4; j_gene: TRBJ2-1; abundance: NA; d_gene: NA; CDR3nt: TGTGCCAGCAGTGCCCAGACTATGATGAGCTCCTACAATGAGCAGTTCTTC; CDR3aa: CASSAQTMMSSYNEQFF
v_gene: TRBV19; j_gene: TRBJ2-7; abundance: NA; d_gene: TRBD1; CDR3nt: TGTGCCAGTAGTAACAGCCCGGGACAGGGAGAGCAGTACTTC; CDR3aa: CASSNSPGQGEQYF
v_gene: TRBV6-5; j_gene: TRBJ2-1; abundance: NA; d_gene: TRBD2; CDR3nt: TGTGCCAGCACCGAAAAGCGGGGCCCCTCCAATGAGCAGTTCTTC; CDR3aa: CASTEKRGPSNEQFF
v_gene: TRBV6-1; j_gene: TRBJ2-1; abundance: NA; d_gene: TRBD2; CDR3nt: TGTGCCAGCAGGGGGGTTGCGGGGGGCTACAATGAGCAGTTCTTC; CDR3aa: CASRGVAGGYNEQFF
v_gene: TRBV12-5; j_gene: TRBJ2-7; abundance: NA; d_gene: TRBD2; CDR3nt: TGTGCTAGTGGTTTGCCCCCCGGTGCGGGGGTCTCCTACGAGCAGTACTTC; CDR3aa: CASGLPPGAGVSYEQYF